Listed below are T cell receptor beta chains from one sample, sequenced in a study of STAT5B mutations in CD4+ large granular lymphocyte leukemia. Method: immunoSEQ multiplex PCR; TCRdb's copy keeps in-frame clones and lacks some. The sample consists of some 23,000 clones, approximately 81% of them appearing once. The sample taken for sequencing was CD4+ T cells from blood buffy coats. These receptors originate from a human donor in good health. Each CDR3 is given with its conserved first and last residue. The D gene is left open where the match is weak. The size field is filled for only some rows; it gives once, few, many or a size class.

J | V | size | length | D | CDR3 | DNA
TRBJ1-4 | TRBV11-2 | - | 14 | - | CASSLDNVNEKLFF | TGTGCCAGCAGCTTAGATAACGTAAATGAAAAACTGTTTTTT
TRBJ2-6 | TRBV2 | once | 16 | TRBD1 | CASSDQGAGGANVLTF | TGTGCCAGCAGTGATCAGGGGGCGGGAGGGGCCAACGTCCTGACTTTC
TRBJ1-1 | TRBV11-3 | - | 15 | - | CASSLYTLPNTEAFF | TGTGCCAGCAGCTTATACACCCTCCCGAACACTGAAGCTTTCTTT
TRBJ2-1 | TRBV5-4 | - | 15 | TRBD2 | CASSAQLAGVKEQFF | TGTGCCAGCAGCGCCCAACTAGCGGGAGTAAAGGAGCAGTTCTTC
TRBJ1-4 | TRBV18 | - | 15 | TRBD1 | CASSPSSQGGEKLFF | TGTGCCAGCTCACCATCTTCCCAGGGGGGTGAAAAACTGTTTTTT
TRBJ2-1 | TRBV7-9 | - | 18 | - | CASTTSSPGGLAYNEQFF | TGTGCCAGCACTACCTCAAGTCCTGGGGGCCTAGCCTACAATGAGCAGTTCTTC
TRBJ2-1 | TRBV30 | - | 16 | TRBD2 | CAWSKTSVDSYNEQFF | TGTGCCTGGAGTAAAACTAGCGTTGACTCCTACAATGAGCAGTTCTTC
TRBJ1-1 | TRBV5-1 | - | 14 | TRBD1 | CASSGRGLDTEAFF | TGCGCCAGCAGCGGCAGGGGGCTAGACACTGAAGCTTTCTTT
TRBJ1-3 | TRBV9 | - | 14 | - | CASSVDLGGNTIYF | TGTGCCAGCAGCGTAGATTTGGGGGGAAACACCATATATTTT
TRBJ1-1 | TRBV7-9 | - | 16 | TRBD1 | CASSYDPGTGNTEAFF | TGTGCCAGCAGCTACGATCCCGGGACAGGGAACACTGAAGCTTTCTTT
TRBJ2-1 | TRBV5-1 | - | 15 | TRBD1 | CASSPQGNSYNEQFF | TGCGCCAGCAGCCCACAGGGGAACTCCTACAATGAGCAGTTCTTC
TRBJ2-1 | TRBV5-6 | - | 16 | TRBD2 | CASSLEREGLYNEQFF | TGTGCCAGCAGCTTGGAGCGGGAGGGCCTATACAATGAGCAGTTCTTC
TRBJ2-5 | TRBV5-1 | - | 15 | - | CASSRDPGDLETQYF | TGCGCCAGCAGCCGCGACCCAGGGGATTTAGAGACCCAGTACTTC
TRBJ2-3 | TRBV5-1 | - | 16 | TRBD2 | CASSAGRASNTDTQYF | TGCGCCAGCAGCGCAGGGAGGGCCTCCAATACTGATACGCAGTATTTT
TRBJ1-1 | TRBV11-3 | - | 11 | - | CASSLATEAFF | TGTGCCAGCAGCTTGGCGACTGAAGCTTTCTTT
TRBJ1-6 | TRBV19 | - | 16 | TRBD1 | CASSTPPGTGDSPLHF | TGTGCCAGTAGTACCCCACCCGGGACAGGGGATTCACCCCTCCACTTT
TRBJ2-1 | TRBV19 | once | 16 | - | CASSILGGTLYNEQFF | TGTGCCAGTAGTATTTTAGGCGGGACCTTGTACAATGAGCAGTTCTTC
TRBJ2-2 | TRBV10-3 | - | 16 | TRBD2 | CAISPLGLDNHGELFF | TGTGCCATAAGCCCCCTGGGACTAGATAATCACGGGGAGCTGTTTTTT
TRBJ2-3 | TRBV9 | - | 17 | TRBD2 | CASSLSGGRAGKDTQYF | TGTGCCAGCAGCCTCTCGGGCGGGAGGGCCGGGAAAGATACGCAGTATTTT
TRBJ2-1 | TRBV19 | - | 12 | - | CASSNQGNEQFF | TGTGCCAGTAGTAACCAAGGAAATGAGCAGTTCTTC
TRBJ2-1 | TRBV5-5 | - | 15 | - | CASSQMSESYNEQFF | TGTGCCAGCAGCCAGATGAGTGAATCCTACAATGAGCAGTTCTTC
TRBJ1-3 | TRBV2 | few | 18 | - | CASSEGPSRGVSGNTIYF | TGTGCCAGCAGTGAAGGACCGTCTAGGGGGGTTTCTGGAAACACCATATATTTT
TRBJ2-3 | TRBV21-1 | - | 16 | - | CASSKAQWTSGDTQYF | TGTGCCAGCAGCAAAGCGCAATGGACTAGCGGTGATACGCAGTATTTT
TRBJ2-7 | TRBV19 | - | 15 | - | CASSIRARGTYEQYF | TGTGCCAGTAGTATAAGAGCTCGGGGTACCTACGAGCAGTACTTC
TRBJ2-7 | TRBV5-4 | - | 13 | - | CASSLAGSDEQYF | TGTGCCAGCAGCTTGGCAGGGAGCGACGAGCAGTACTTC
TRBJ1-2 | TRBV5-1 | - | 13 | - | CASRPDSNYGYTF | TGCGCCAGCAGACCGGACAGTAACTATGGCTACACCTTC
TRBJ1-1 | TRBV6-6 | - | 14 | TRBD1 | CASSRRGRDTEAFF | TGTGCCAGCTCACGCAGGGGGCGAGACACTGAAGCTTTCTTT
TRBJ1-5 | TRBV30 | - | 13 | - | CAWEQGTGQPQHF | TGTGCCTGGGAGCAGGGGACGGGTCAGCCCCAGCATTTT
TRBJ1-5 | TRBV6-1 | - | 14 | - | CASKGFFSNQPQHF | TGTGCCAGCAAGGGTTTTTTTAGCAATCAGCCCCAGCATTTT
TRBJ2-7 | TRBV5-6 | - | 14 | - | CASSLTGNPYEQYF | TGTGCCAGCAGCTTGACAGGGAATCCCTACGAGCAGTACTTC
TRBJ2-3 | TRBV10-3 | once | 14 | TRBD1 | CAISEGQGADTQYF | TGTGCCATCAGTGAAGGACAGGGGGCCGATACGCAGTATTTT
TRBJ2-3 | TRBV2 | few | 12 | - | CASSELADTQYF | TGTGCCAGCAGTGAATTGGCGGATACGCAGTATTTT
TRBJ2-7 | TRBV4-1 | few | 14 | - | CASSQVLVDHEQYF | TGCGCCAGCAGCCAAGTCCTAGTAGACCACGAGCAGTACTTC
TRBJ2-6 | TRBV13 | few | 18 | TRBD2 | CASSQTSGITSGANVLTF | TGTGCCAGCAGCCAGACTAGCGGGATAACCTCTGGGGCCAACGTCCTGACTTTC
TRBJ2-7 | TRBV5-8 | - | 12 | TRBD1 | CATGQDLYEQYF | TGTGCCACCGGACAGGACCTCTACGAGCAGTACTTC
TRBJ2-7 | TRBV6-5 | - | 15 | - | CASSPRGRGRYEQYF | TGTGCCAGCAGTCCCCGGGGCAGGGGAAGGTACGAGCAGTACTTC
TRBJ2-6 | TRBV4-1 | once | 17 | - | CASRRGPLSTGANVLTF | TGCGCCAGCAGACGAGGGCCACTGAGTACTGGGGCCAACGTCCTGACTTTC
TRBJ2-5 | TRBV9 | - | 14 | - | CASSVMGGGETQYF | TGTGCCAGCAGCGTTATGGGGGGAGGAGAGACCCAGTACTTC
TRBJ1-1 | TRBV2 | - | 15 | - | CASSEQGPMNTEAFF | TGTGCCAGCAGTGAACAGGGACCTATGAACACTGAAGCTTTCTTT
TRBJ1-2 | TRBV27 | - | 13 | TRBD1 | CASWDSTNYGYTF | TGTGCCAGCTGGGACAGTACCAACTATGGCTACACCTTC
TRBJ2-7 | TRBV11-2 | - | 11 | - | CASSLNYEQYF | TGTGCCAGCAGCTTAAACTACGAGCAGTACTTC
TRBJ2-1 | TRBV10-3 | - | 16 | - | CAISVQAGGSYNEQFF | TGTGCCATCAGTGTACAAGCAGGGGGGTCCTACAATGAGCAGTTCTTC
TRBJ2-1 | TRBV11-3 | - | 16 | TRBD2 | CASSLVGTSGTTEQFF | TGTGCCAGCAGCTTAGTAGGGACTAGCGGGACAACTGAGCAGTTCTTC
TRBJ1-3 | TRBV20-1 | - | 11 | - | CSARGGNTIYF | TGCAGTGCTAGGGGCGGAAACACCATATATTTT
TRBJ2-1 | TRBV19 | - | 14 | - | CASQPGRAYNEQFF | TGTGCCAGTCAGCCGGGACGGGCCTACAATGAGCAGTTCTTC
TRBJ1-3 | TRBV10-3 | - | 13 | - | CAISGRAGNTIYF | TGTGCCATCAGTGGGAGGGCTGGAAACACCATATATTTT
TRBJ2-7 | TRBV10-3 | few | 13 | - | CAISERQLREQYF | TGTGCCATCAGTGAGAGACAGCTTCGCGAGCAGTACTTC
TRBJ2-7 | TRBV25-1 | once | 10 | - | CASSAYEQYF | TGTGCCAGCAGTGCGTACGAGCAGTACTTC
TRBJ2-1 | TRBV5-8 | - | 14 | - | CASSFQDHRIFQFF | TGTGCCAGCAGCTTCCAGGACCACCGCATTTTTCAGTTCTTC
TRBJ1-5 | TRBV6-6 | - | 14 | - | CASSSGMGNQPQHF | TGTGCCAGCAGTTCAGGGATGGGCAATCAGCCCCAGCATTTT
TRBJ1-2 | TRBV25-1 | - | 14 | TRBD1 | CASSEMGTGGGYTF | TGTGCCAGCAGTGAGATGGGGACAGGCGGGGGCTACACCTTC
TRBJ2-1 | TRBV4-1 | - | 15 | - | CASSQESWGYNEQFF | TGCGCCAGCAGCCAAGAGTCCTGGGGATACAATGAGCAGTTCTTC
TRBJ1-4 | TRBV5-1 | - | 14 | - | CASRSDATNEKLFF | TGCGCCAGCAGATCAGATGCAACTAATGAAAAACTGTTTTTT
TRBJ2-4 | TRBV11-2 | - | 14 | - | CASSPGPHKHIQYF | TGTGCCAGCAGCCCGGGACCGCACAAGCACATTCAGTACTTC
TRBJ1-4 | TRBV10-3 | - | 14 | - | CAISEREESEKLFF | TGTGCCATCAGTGAAAGGGAGGAGAGTGAAAAACTGTTTTTT
TRBJ2-4 | TRBV6-6 | - | 14 | TRBD1 | CASSQRQGTDIQYF | TGTGCCAGCAGTCAAAGACAGGGTACGGACATTCAGTACTTC
TRBJ1-1 | TRBV6-5 | - | 15 | - | CASSFRDTGGTEAFF | TGTGCCAGCAGTTTCCGGGACACGGGAGGCACTGAAGCTTTCTTT
TRBJ2-5 | TRBV5-1 | - | 15 | TRBD1 | CASSLATGAGETQYF | TGCGCCAGCAGCTTGGCCACAGGGGCAGGAGAGACCCAGTACTTC
TRBJ1-1 | TRBV20-1 | - | 11 | - | CSANRDIRAFF | TGCAGTGCTAACCGGGACATTCGAGCTTTCTTT
TRBJ1-5 | TRBV7-8 | - | 15 | - | CASSLGRVSNQPQHF | TGTGCCAGCAGCCTGGGACGAGTTAGCAATCAGCCCCAGCATTTT